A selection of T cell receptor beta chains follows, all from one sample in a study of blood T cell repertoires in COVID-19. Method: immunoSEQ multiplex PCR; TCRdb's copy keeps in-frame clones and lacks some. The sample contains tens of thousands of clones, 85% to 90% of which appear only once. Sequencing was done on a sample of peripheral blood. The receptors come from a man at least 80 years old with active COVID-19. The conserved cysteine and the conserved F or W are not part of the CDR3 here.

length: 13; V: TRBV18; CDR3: ASSPLSEGQGEQY
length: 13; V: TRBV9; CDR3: ASSVTGVVTGELF
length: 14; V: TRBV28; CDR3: ASSLAGPGSNEKLF
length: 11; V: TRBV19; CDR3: ASSIDRDSGQY
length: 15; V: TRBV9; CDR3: ASSAARYRGRRHGYT
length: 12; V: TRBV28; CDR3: ASSLSGSYNEQF
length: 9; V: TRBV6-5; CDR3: ASTHGTVLY
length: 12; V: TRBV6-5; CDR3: ASTNRGEGNTIY
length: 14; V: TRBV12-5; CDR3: ARLRTSSVEFDEQY
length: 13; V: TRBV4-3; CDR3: ASSPGTGSGYEQY
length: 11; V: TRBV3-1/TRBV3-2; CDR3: ASSLARAYEQY
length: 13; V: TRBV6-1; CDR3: ASSTGTWGQETQY
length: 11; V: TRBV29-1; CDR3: SGRGQMNTEAF
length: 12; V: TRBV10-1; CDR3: ASSESSSRGTQY
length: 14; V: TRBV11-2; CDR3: ASSSQGRAHNSPLH
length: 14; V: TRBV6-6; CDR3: ASSYVRGSSYNEQF
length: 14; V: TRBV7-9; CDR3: ASSFVPGLAPGELF
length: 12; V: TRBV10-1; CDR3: ASSEGGSSYEQY
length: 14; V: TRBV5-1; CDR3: ASSLEGAGQGETQY
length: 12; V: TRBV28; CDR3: ASSTSGATDTQY
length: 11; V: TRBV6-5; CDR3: ASRDEGVREQY
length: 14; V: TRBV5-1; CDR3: ASSLTTGLGGETQY
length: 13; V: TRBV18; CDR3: ASSPMGLAHFEQF
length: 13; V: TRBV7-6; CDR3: ASSSGTRLQETQY
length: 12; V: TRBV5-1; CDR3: ASSYATATYEQY
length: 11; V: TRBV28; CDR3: ASSDSGRETQY
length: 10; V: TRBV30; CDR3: ASGQNTGELF
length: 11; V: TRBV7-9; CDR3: ASSRDRPGTQY
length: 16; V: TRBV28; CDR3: ASSFVGALQALNTEAF
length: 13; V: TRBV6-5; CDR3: ASSYTGLAGREQY
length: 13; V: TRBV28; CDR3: ASSLLGGGNTEAF
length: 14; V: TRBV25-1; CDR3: ASSDLSRHPTYEQY
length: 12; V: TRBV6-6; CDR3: ASRRGGQGDEQY
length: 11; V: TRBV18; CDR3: ASSSDTVGEQY
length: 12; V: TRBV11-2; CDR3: ASSLRTSTYEQY
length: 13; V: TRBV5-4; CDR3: ASSLTSGSWDEQF
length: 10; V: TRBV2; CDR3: ASSGPGSPLH
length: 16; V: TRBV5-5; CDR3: ASSYGQTVTSGIYEQY
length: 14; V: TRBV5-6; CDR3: ASSLGTASGANVLT
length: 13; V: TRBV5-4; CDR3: ASSRGQGDNYGYT
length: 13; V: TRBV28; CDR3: ASSFGEASYNEQF
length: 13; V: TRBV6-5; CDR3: ASSYSSRGREKLF
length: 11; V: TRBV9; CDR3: ASSAYSYNEQF
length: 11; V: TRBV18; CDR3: ASCRSDTGELF
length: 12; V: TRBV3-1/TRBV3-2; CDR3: ASSPGTGGYEQY
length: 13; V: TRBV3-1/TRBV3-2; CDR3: ASSQVIRGGTEAF
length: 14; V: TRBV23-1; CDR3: ASSQSRRAGGSEQY
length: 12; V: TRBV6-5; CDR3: ASSGPGQTGEQY
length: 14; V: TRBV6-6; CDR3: ASSSRPRQTGNTIY
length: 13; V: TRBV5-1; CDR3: ASSPQLAPQETQY
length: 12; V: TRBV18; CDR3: ASSLGGGYNEQF
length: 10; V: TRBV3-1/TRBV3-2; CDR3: ASSSGLYEQY
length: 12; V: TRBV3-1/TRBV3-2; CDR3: ASNPLAGGGELF
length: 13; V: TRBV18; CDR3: ASSPRLAGDNEQF
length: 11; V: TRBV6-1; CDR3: ASSEVAGETQY
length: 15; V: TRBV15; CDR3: ATSRRDRGPGANVLT
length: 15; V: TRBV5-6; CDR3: ASSDKRRRTYNSPLH
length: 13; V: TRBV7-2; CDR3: ASSSGSLAYYEQY
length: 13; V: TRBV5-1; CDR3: ASSLGQGTPYEQY